The 14 T cell receptor beta chains listed next were all sequenced from one sample in a study of shared clonotypes between healthy human individuals. Sequencing was performed with immunoSEQ multiplex PCR; in TCRdb, only in-frame clones are kept and a portion is missing. The top ten clones hold around 0.13% of a sample with some 2,100,000 clones, around 95% of them seen once. The sample taken for sequencing was naive CD4+ T cells sorted from blood. Subset reported: CD45RA+ positively selected. These TCRs come from a man aged 18 to 35 in good health.

The chain combines TRBV6-5 with TRBJ2-7, with 7 bases aligning to TRBD2. The germline gives CDR1 MNHEY, CDR2 SVGAGI. CDR3 size: 14 residues. V trimming: 4 bases; J trimming: 6 bases; junction bases outside the gene matches: 9. The CDR3 nucleotides are TGTGCCAGCAGTTGGGAGCGGGATCAAGGCGAGCAGTACTTC. Translated: CASSWERDQGEQYF.

CDR3 in amino acids: CASSESSGSPGELFF. The CDR3 region has the DNA TGTGCCAGCAGTGAGTCTAGCGGGAGCCCCGGGGAGCTGTTTTTT. The chain joins TRBV2 to TRBJ2-2, with 10 bases fitting TRBD2. Per germline, CDR1 SNHLY and CDR2 FYNNEI. V was pared by 3 bases and J by 6 bases, with 4 bases of the junction left unmatched. This CDR3 region has 15 residues. Complete variable domain (other parts from reference TRBV2 and TRBJ2-2): EPEVTQTPSHQVTQMGQEVILRCVPISNHLYFYWYRQILGQKVEFLVSFYNNEISEKSEIFDDQFSVERPDGSNFTLKIRSTKLEDSAMYFCASSESSGSPGELFFGEGSRLTVL.

V usage is TRBV28 and J usage is TRBJ2-1; the match to TRBD1 covers 8 bases. CDR3 length: 16 amino acids. V was pared by 2 bases and J by 6 bases, with 9 bases of the junction left unmatched. In germline, CDR1 is MDHEN, CDR2 SYDVKM. The CDR3 DNA is TGTGCCAGCAGTTTAGGCTTCTGGGACAGGTTCAATGAGCAGTTCTTC. Its translation is CASSLGFWDRFNEQFF.

The count of this clone is one. At the DNA level, this CDR3 is encoded by other sequences in the same sample as well. The J gene is TRBJ1-4, the V gene TRBV18; 7 bases map to TRBD1. The CDR3 contains 13 residues. Germline trimming cut 2 bases from V and 8 bases from J; bases unmatched to any gene: 2. The germline V gene has CDR1 KGHSH and CDR2 LQKENI. In DNA, the CDR3 is TGTGCCAGCTCACCAGGGACAGACGAAAAACTGTTTTTT. It translates to CASSPGTDEKLFF.

The gene calls are TRBV19 and TRBJ1-6; TRBD1 aligns across 7 bases. The V gene end was trimmed by 6 bases and the J gene end by 6 bases; junction bases not matched to a gene: 8. The CDR3 has 15 residues. CDR1 and CDR2 from the germline V gene are LNHDA and SQIVND (reference sequence). In DNA form, the CDR3 reads TGTGCCAGTAGCGGATCCGGGACAGTTAATTCACCCCTCCACTTT. This codes for CASSGSGTVNSPLHF.

This chain links TRBV5-1 with TRBJ1-5, with D uncertain. This CDR3 has 12 residues. Germline assignment: CDR1 SGHRS and CDR2 YFSETQ. V shed 2 bases and J shed 6 bases, with 6 bases lying between them. CDR3 region: CASSFSGQPQHF. As DNA, the CDR3 is TGCGCCAGCAGCTTCTCGGGTCAGCCCCAGCATTTT.

The chain combines TRBV19 with TRBJ1-2; no clear D. The CDR3 runs 16 residues. Germline lookup yields CDR1 LNHDA and CDR2 SQIVND (reference sequence). V was trimmed by 3 bases and J by 4 bases, leaving 18 bases between them. The CDR3 nucleotides are TGTGCCAGTAGTATTGATTTGGGAAACGCGGGCTATGGCTACACCTTC. Protein product: CASSIDLGNAGYGYTF.

CDR3 DNA: TGTGCCAGTAGTGCCAATACCCTGGGATCGGTTGGCTACACCTTC. Its protein product is CASSANTLGSVGYTF. The chain carries TRBV19 and TRBJ1-2; D gene unclear. The CDR3 totals 15 residues. Germline-derived CDR1 and CDR2 are LNHDA and SQIVND (reference sequence). The V and J ends lost 5 bases and 7 bases respectively, with 20 bases between them.

The chain employs TRBV30 and TRBJ2-2; 9 nucleotides agree with TRBD2. V dropped 3 bases and J dropped 4; count of bases not matched to a gene: 0. The CDR3 totals 13 residues. Germline values: CDR1 GTSNPN, CDR2 SVGIG (reference sequence). In nucleotides, the CDR3 is TGTGCCTGGAGACTAGCGGGCACCGGGGAGCTGTTTTTT. It encodes CAWRLAGTGELFF.

A single count supports this clone. The rearrangement joins TRBV30 to TRBJ1-1; D is undetermined. This CDR3 region has 13 residues. Trimming shortened V by 2 bases and J by 6 bases, and 13 bases separated the two germline ends. Germline V gene lookup returns CDR1 GTSNPN and CDR2 SVGIG (reference sequence). The CDR3 spells CAWSTGLSAEAFF. The CDR3 DNA is TGTGCCTGGAGTACTGGCCTATCGGCTGAAGCTTTCTTT.

The chain recombines TRBV20-1 with TRBJ2-5; D uncertain. The CDR3 runs to 11 residues. From germline, CDR1 is DFQATT and CDR2 SNEGSKA (reference sequence). Trimming removed 3 bases from V and 5 bases from J, with 7 bases in between. DNA of the CDR3: TGCAGTGCTAGCCTAGATGAGACCCAGTACTTC. Protein product: CSASLDETQYF.

This chain links TRBV11-3 with TRBJ2-3, with TRBD2 matching over 12 bases. J was trimmed by 3 bases and V by 3 bases; bases with no gene match: 4. This CDR3 is built from 16 residues. CDR1 and CDR2 from the germline V gene are SGHNT and YENEEA. CDR3 nucleotides: TGTGCCAGCAGCTTGACTAGCGGGAGTATTACAGATACGCAGTATTTT. It translates to CASSLTSGSITDTQYF. Full variable domain (remainder filled in from reference TRBV11-3 and TRBJ2-3): EAGVVQSPRYKIIEKKQPVAFWCNPISGHNTLYWYLQNLGQGPELLIRYENEEAVDDSQLPKDRFSAERLKGVDSTLKIQPAELGDSAVYLCASSLTSGSITDTQYFGPGTRLTVL.

The chain recombines TRBV7-6 with TRBJ1-5; D not resolved. There are 12 residues in the CDR3. Germline-derived CDR1 and CDR2 are SGHVS and FNYEAQ. V lost 5 bases and J 11 bases, leaving 13 bases between the germline ends. Here the CDR3 reads CASSHPGGAQHF. DNA of the CDR3: TGTGCCAGCAGCCATCCCGGCGGAGCCCAGCATTTT.

This rearrangement joins TRBV2 to TRBJ2-5, with D possibly TRBD2 on 5 matching bases. V shed 4 bases and J shed 9 bases, with 15 bases lying between them. CDR1 SNHLY and CDR2 FYNNEI come from the germline V gene. The length of the CDR3 is 13 residues. For the CDR3, the DNA is TGTGCCAGCAGTGCCGACGGGGTACTGGCCCAGTACTTC. Translating gives CASSADGVLAQYF.